The source of this T cell receptor (beta chain) is a study of T cell responses to AZD1222 COVID-19 vaccine. Study-wide results and caveats: Clonal diversity may have been underestimated in mostly white British donors. Vaccination with two AZD1222 doses was followed by a rise in Spike-specific TCR breadth and depth.

This CDR3 region has 16 residues. Germline V gives CDR1 ENHRY, CDR2 SYGVKD. V gave up 2 bases and J gave up 4 bases, with 17 bases separating them. The table came from immunoSEQ multiplex PCR; TCRdb's copy has only in-frame clones and leaves some out. The sample contains 130,000 or so clones, approximately 92% of which appear only once. About this clone itself: The antigen is unknown.

The chain employs TRBV10-3 and TRBJ2-5, with D perhaps matching TRBD1 or TRBD2 (5 bases each). The source is an adult in good health. Sequences were derived from peripheral blood, sampled on day 0 of AZD1222 vaccination. CDR3 residues: CAISEPVPGQAETQYF. The CDR3 coding sequence is TGTGCCATCAGTGAGCCCGTGCCGGGGCAGGCAGAGACCCAGTACTTC.